This T cell receptor beta chain was captured by sequencing in a study of T cell changes during pregnancy in multiple sclerosis. Generated by immunoSEQ multiplex PCR, the TCRdb table keeps only in-frame clones and is missing some. Of about 50,000 clones detected, around 94% appear once; the ten largest clones hold approximately 5.5%. Sequencing was performed on CD8+ T cells from peripheral blood mononuclear cells, taken before pregnancy. This TCR was recovered from a female donor with multiple sclerosis, enrolled in a pregnancy study.

CDR3: CASSPHPGSTEAFF. The CDR3 coding sequence is TGTGCCAGCTCACCACATCCGGGGTCCACTGAAGCTTTCTTT. The chain joins TRBV18 to TRBJ1-1; D unresolved. The CDR3 is made up of 14 amino acids. CDR1 is KGHSH and CDR2 is LQKENI in the germline V gene. The V gene lost 1 base and the J gene lost 4 bases, with 10 bases spanning the gap.